This is a list of T cell receptor beta chains from one sample in a study of T cell repertoires in cytomegalovirus infection. TCRdb re-called the reads through MiXCR, storing one row per CDR3 protein. In the table there are under 850,000 distinct CDR3 sequences, around a third of which are singletons. These TCRs' antigens remain unknown. The sample in question was cultured PBMCs, obtained from culture after CMV antigen stimulation. These receptors were taken from a human donor in good health (CMV status not recorded). Some clones in this sample may be carry-over from other donors' samples. The CDR3 runs from the conserved cysteine through the conserved F or W. The order of the fields is J gene, CDR3 length, V gene, clone size, D gene, CDR3 protein, CDR3 DNA. A D gene is named only where the DNA matches it firmly. Clone size is stated in some rows and not others, as once, few, many or a class when expanded.

j_call: TRBJ2-1
cdr3_length: 15
v_call: TRBV11-3
clone_size: NA
d_call: NA
cdr3_aa: CASSPRSGHNTEQFF
cdr3_nt: TGTGCCAGCAGCCCGAGATCGGGCCATAATACTGAGCAGTTCTTC

j_call: TRBJ2-7
cdr3_length: 16
v_call: TRBV11-2
clone_size: many
d_call: TRBD2
cdr3_aa: CASSLGRTSGSSEQYF
cdr3_nt: TGTGCCAGCAGCTTAGGGCGGACTAGCGGGAGTTCCGAGCAGTACTTC

j_call: TRBJ2-5
cdr3_length: 16
v_call: TRBV7-6
clone_size: NA
d_call: NA
cdr3_aa: CASSLNHPWAGETQYF
cdr3_nt: TGTGCCAGCAGCTTGAACCATCCTTGGGCAGGAGAGACCCAGTACTTC

j_call: TRBJ1-6
cdr3_length: 14
v_call: TRBV6-4
clone_size: few
d_call: TRBD1
cdr3_aa: CASSLDRAGSPLHF
cdr3_nt: TGTGCCAGCAGTCTCGACAGGGCTGGTTCACCCCTCCACTTT

j_call: TRBJ1-1
cdr3_length: 16
v_call: TRBV6-1
clone_size: NA
d_call: NA
cdr3_aa: CASSEARFPGWTEAFF
cdr3_nt: TGTGCCAGCAGTGAAGCTCGGTTCCCCGGGTGGACTGAAGCTTTCTTT

j_call: TRBJ1-3
cdr3_length: 16
v_call: TRBV12-3/TRBV12-4
clone_size: few
d_call: NA
cdr3_aa: CASSPGLVRFGNTIYF
cdr3_nt: TGTGCCAGCAGTCCGGGCCTCGTCAGGTTTGGAAACACCATATATTTT

j_call: TRBJ2-3
cdr3_length: 14
v_call: TRBV7-2
clone_size: many
d_call: NA
cdr3_aa: CASSPYRSPDTQYF
cdr3_nt: TGTGCCAGCAGCCCCTATAGATCTCCAGATACGCAGTATTTT

j_call: TRBJ1-2
cdr3_length: 13
v_call: TRBV15
clone_size: NA
d_call: NA
cdr3_aa: CATSRDIGGGYTF
cdr3_nt: TGTGCCACCAGCAGAGATATCGGGGGCGGCTACACCTTC

j_call: TRBJ1-2
cdr3_length: 14
v_call: TRBV7-6
clone_size: few
d_call: NA
cdr3_aa: CASSPKGWGLGYTF
cdr3_nt: TGTGCCAGCAGCCCCAAAGGCTGGGGGCTAGGCTACACCTTC

j_call: TRBJ2-3
cdr3_length: 13
v_call: TRBV19
clone_size: few
d_call: TRBD2
cdr3_aa: CASNRGGGNTQYF
cdr3_nt: TGTGCCAGTAATCGGGGGGGCGGAAATACGCAGTATTTT

j_call: TRBJ2-3
cdr3_length: 16
v_call: TRBV5-8
clone_size: few
d_call: NA
cdr3_aa: CASSLAYGVNTDTQYF
cdr3_nt: TGTGCCAGCAGCTTGGCTTATGGGGTTAACACAGATACGCAGTATTTT

j_call: TRBJ2-7
cdr3_length: 13
v_call: TRBV18
clone_size: NA
d_call: NA
cdr3_aa: CASSPGRVGEQYF
cdr3_nt: TGTGCCAGCTCACCAGGACGGGTGGGCGAGCAGTACTTC

j_call: TRBJ1-1
cdr3_length: 13
v_call: TRBV2
clone_size: NA
d_call: NA
cdr3_aa: CASSAQGNSEAFF
cdr3_nt: TGTGCCAGCAGTGCCCAGGGTAATAGTGAAGCTTTCTTT

j_call: TRBJ1-1
cdr3_length: 15
v_call: TRBV11-2
clone_size: NA
d_call: NA
cdr3_aa: CASSPPIRAAPEAFF
cdr3_nt: TGTGCCAGCAGCCCCCCGATTCGGGCCGCCCCTGAAGCTTTCTTT

j_call: TRBJ1-1
cdr3_length: 14
v_call: TRBV15
clone_size: NA
d_call: NA
cdr3_aa: CATSPKGPYTEAFF
cdr3_nt: TGTGCCACCAGCCCAAAGGGGCCATACACTGAAGCTTTCTTT

j_call: TRBJ1-2
cdr3_length: 13
v_call: TRBV3-1
clone_size: once
d_call: NA
cdr3_aa: CASSQRNDYGYTF
cdr3_nt: TGTGCCAGCAGCCAAAGGAATGACTATGGCTACACCTTC

j_call: TRBJ1-6
cdr3_length: 16
v_call: TRBV5-5
clone_size: NA
d_call: TRBD1
cdr3_aa: CASSFPFPGQTSPLHF
cdr3_nt: TGTGCCAGCAGCTTTCCCTTTCCGGGACAGACTTCACCCCTCCACTTT

j_call: TRBJ2-7
cdr3_length: 16
v_call: TRBV2
clone_size: NA
d_call: NA
cdr3_aa: CATRVGPTAMSYEQYF
cdr3_nt: TGTGCCACCCGAGTCGGGCCAACCGCTATGTCCTACGAGCAGTACTTC

j_call: TRBJ1-1
cdr3_length: 14
v_call: TRBV4-1
clone_size: many
d_call: NA
cdr3_aa: CASSQVGGNTEAFF
cdr3_nt: TGCGCCAGCAGCCAAGTTGGCGGGAACACTGAAGCTTTCTTT

j_call: TRBJ1-3
cdr3_length: 13
v_call: TRBV6-8
clone_size: NA
d_call: NA
cdr3_aa: CASRSNRGNTIYF
cdr3_nt: TGTGCCAGCAGGTCAAACCGGGGAAACACCATATATTTT

j_call: TRBJ2-5
cdr3_length: 16
v_call: TRBV29-1
clone_size: few
d_call: NA
cdr3_aa: CSVETRDSREVETQYF
cdr3_nt: TGCAGCGTTGAAACCCGGGACAGTCGGGAGGTGGAGACCCAGTACTTC

j_call: TRBJ1-2
cdr3_length: 13
v_call: TRBV30
clone_size: NA
d_call: NA
cdr3_aa: CAWSATGGDGYTF
cdr3_nt: TGTGCCTGGAGTGCGACCGGGGGTGATGGCTACACCTTC

j_call: TRBJ2-1
cdr3_length: 14
v_call: TRBV10-2
clone_size: NA
d_call: NA
cdr3_aa: CATKPQGKVDEQFF
cdr3_nt: TGCGCCACCAAGCCTCAGGGAAAGGTAGATGAGCAGTTCTTC

j_call: TRBJ1-1
cdr3_length: 15
v_call: TRBV29-1
clone_size: few
d_call: TRBD1
cdr3_aa: CSVEDQRGLGTEAFF
cdr3_nt: TGCAGCGTTGAAGATCAGAGGGGGCTGGGTACTGAAGCTTTCTTT

j_call: TRBJ2-7
cdr3_length: 14
v_call: TRBV6-1
clone_size: NA
d_call: NA
cdr3_aa: CASRTQGKAYEQYF
cdr3_nt: TGTGCCAGCAGAACCCAGGGGAAGGCCTACGAGCAGTACTTC

j_call: TRBJ2-7
cdr3_length: 14
v_call: TRBV5-6
clone_size: NA
d_call: TRBD2
cdr3_aa: CASSLAGVVYEQYF
cdr3_nt: TGTGCCAGCAGCTTAGCGGGAGTGGTGTACGAGCAGTACTTC

j_call: TRBJ2-5
cdr3_length: 15
v_call: TRBV28
clone_size: few
d_call: TRBD2
cdr3_aa: CASSSPSGGKETQYF
cdr3_nt: TGTGCCAGCAGTTCCCCTAGCGGGGGCAAAGAGACCCAGTACTTC

j_call: TRBJ2-7
cdr3_length: 15
v_call: TRBV7-6
clone_size: many
d_call: TRBD2
cdr3_aa: CASSPGDYTTYEQYF
cdr3_nt: TGTGCCAGCAGCCCCGGGGACTACACAACTTACGAGCAGTACTTC

j_call: TRBJ1-4
cdr3_length: 16
v_call: TRBV28
clone_size: NA
d_call: NA
cdr3_aa: CASSYGGTLTNEKLFF
cdr3_nt: TGTGCCAGCAGTTATGGGGGGACTCTGACTAATGAAAAACTGTTTTTT

j_call: TRBJ1-5
cdr3_length: 15
v_call: TRBV20-1
clone_size: few
d_call: TRBD1
cdr3_aa: CSAGRTNRQGPPQHF
cdr3_nt: TGCAGTGCTGGAAGAACTAACCGACAGGGCCCGCCCCAGCATTTT

j_call: TRBJ2-2
cdr3_length: 14
v_call: TRBV28
clone_size: NA
d_call: TRBD1
cdr3_aa: CACLGTGISGELFF
cdr3_nt: TGTGCCTGCCTGGGGACAGGGATATCCGGGGAGCTGTTTTTT

j_call: TRBJ1-1
cdr3_length: 16
v_call: TRBV7-8
clone_size: few
d_call: TRBD1
cdr3_aa: CASSPTTGGASSEAFF
cdr3_nt: TGTGCCAGCAGCCCGACGACAGGGGGCGCGTCGTCTGAAGCTTTCTTT

j_call: TRBJ2-2
cdr3_length: 14
v_call: TRBV7-2
clone_size: many
d_call: NA
cdr3_aa: CASSFAGRTGELFF
cdr3_nt: TGTGCCAGCAGCTTTGCGGGTCGGACCGGGGAGCTGTTTTTT

j_call: TRBJ2-5
cdr3_length: 15
v_call: TRBV7-9
clone_size: few
d_call: TRBD1
cdr3_aa: CASSSPGTGTETQYF
cdr3_nt: TGTGCCAGCAGCTCACCCGGGACAGGGACAGAGACCCAGTACTTC

j_call: TRBJ2-3
cdr3_length: 14
v_call: TRBV20-1
clone_size: NA
d_call: TRBD2
cdr3_aa: CSASVGRGADTQYF
cdr3_nt: TGCAGTGCTAGCGTAGGCCGGGGGGCAGATACGCAGTATTTT

j_call: TRBJ2-1
cdr3_length: 17
v_call: TRBV7-2
clone_size: NA
d_call: TRBD2
cdr3_aa: CASSLGGGLAGDSEQFF
cdr3_nt: TGTGCCAGCAGCTTAGGAGGGGGCCTAGCGGGGGACAGTGAGCAGTTCTTC

j_call: TRBJ2-1
cdr3_length: 20
v_call: TRBV7-4
clone_size: few
d_call: TRBD2
cdr3_aa: CASSLFRGRGLAGALNEQFF
cdr3_nt: TGTGCCAGCAGCTTATTCAGGGGCCGAGGACTAGCGGGAGCGCTCAATGAGCAGTTCTTC

j_call: TRBJ1-3
cdr3_length: 18
v_call: TRBV28
clone_size: few
d_call: NA
cdr3_aa: CASSSPGQAPVSGNTIYF
cdr3_nt: TGTGCCAGCAGCTCCCCCGGACAAGCCCCCGTCTCTGGAAACACCATATATTTT

j_call: TRBJ2-6
cdr3_length: 15
v_call: TRBV18
clone_size: NA
d_call: NA
cdr3_aa: CASSASHSGANVLTF
cdr3_nt: TGTGCCAGCTCAGCCTCGCACTCTGGGGCCAACGTCCTGACTTTC

j_call: TRBJ2-3
cdr3_length: 14
v_call: TRBV9
clone_size: few
d_call: NA
cdr3_aa: CASSVMASTDTQYF
cdr3_nt: TGTGCCAGCAGTGTTATGGCCTCCACAGATACGCAGTATTTT

j_call: TRBJ2-7
cdr3_length: 14
v_call: TRBV10-3
clone_size: NA
d_call: TRBD1
cdr3_aa: CAISDKGAIYEQYF
cdr3_nt: TGTGCCATCAGTGATAAGGGGGCCATCTACGAGCAGTACTTC

j_call: TRBJ2-1
cdr3_length: 18
v_call: TRBV6-1
clone_size: NA
d_call: NA
cdr3_aa: CASSEFRMERRYYNEQFF
cdr3_nt: TGTGCCAGCAGTGAATTTCGGATGGAGCGGAGATACTACAATGAGCAGTTCTTC

j_call: TRBJ1-2
cdr3_length: 12
v_call: TRBV12-3/TRBV12-4
clone_size: NA
d_call: TRBD1
cdr3_aa: CATSQGTYGYTF
cdr3_nt: TGTGCCACCTCACAGGGGACCTATGGCTACACCTTC

j_call: TRBJ1-1
cdr3_length: 15
v_call: TRBV7-9
clone_size: few
d_call: NA
cdr3_aa: CASSQGYFQNTEAFF
cdr3_nt: TGTGCCAGCTCCCAGGGGTATTTCCAGAACACTGAAGCTTTCTTT

j_call: TRBJ2-5
cdr3_length: 16
v_call: TRBV7-2
clone_size: few
d_call: NA
cdr3_aa: CASSFIETRGKETQYF
cdr3_nt: TGTGCCAGCAGCTTTATCGAGACCCGCGGGAAAGAGACCCAGTACTTC

j_call: TRBJ1-5
cdr3_length: 17
v_call: TRBV19
clone_size: NA
d_call: NA
cdr3_aa: CASTRQVFVGGNQPQHF
cdr3_nt: TGTGCCAGTACGAGGCAAGTCTTTGTGGGCGGCAATCAGCCCCAGCATTTT

j_call: TRBJ2-1
cdr3_length: 11
v_call: TRBV6-1
clone_size: NA
d_call: NA
cdr3_aa: CASSGRAFRFF
cdr3_nt: TGTGCCAGCAGTGGCAGGGCTTTCAGGTTCTTC

j_call: TRBJ2-1
cdr3_length: 14
v_call: TRBV7-6
clone_size: many
d_call: NA
cdr3_aa: CASSLAGVLGEQFF
cdr3_nt: TGTGCCAGCAGCTTAGCTGGGGTATTGGGCGAGCAGTTCTTC

j_call: TRBJ2-2
cdr3_length: 16
v_call: TRBV5-1
clone_size: many
d_call: NA
cdr3_aa: CASSLVEAGNTGELFF
cdr3_nt: TGCGCCAGCAGCTTGGTCGAGGCGGGAAACACCGGGGAGCTGTTTTTT